These 27 T cell receptor beta chains came from one sample sequenced in a study of blood T cell repertoires in COVID-19. Using immunoSEQ multiplex PCR, the repertoire was profiled, and TCRdb retains in-frame clones only, with some absent. The table includes 100,000 to 150,000 clones, 60% to 85% detected once. Sequencing was done on a sample of peripheral blood. The receptors come from a man between 65 and 79 years old with acute or convalescent COVID-19.

This clone was seen only once. J is TRBJ2-7 and V is TRBV5-1; 7 bases fit TRBD1. Germline V gene sequence: CDR1 SGHRS, CDR2 YFSETQ. There are 15 residues in the CDR3. J lost 7 bases, V lost 4 bases, and 14 bases had no gene match. The CDR3 loop reads CASSLGQLALKEQYF. CDR3 nucleotides: TGCGCCAGCAGCCTGGGACAGTTGGCGTTGAAGGAGCAGTACTTC.

The chain links TRBV5-8 to TRBJ2-1; the match to TRBD2 covers 9 bases. This CDR3 has 18 amino acids. The J segment lost 0 bases and the V segment lost 1 base, leaving 8 bases of the junction unmatched. Germline V lookup: CDR1 SGHTS, CDR2 YDEGEE. Here the CDR3 reads CASSLMGSGGSSYNEQFF. CDR3 DNA sequence: TGTGCCAGCAGCTTGATGGGAAGCGGGGGGAGCTCCTACAATGAGCAGTTCTTC.

The rearrangement links TRBV6-2 or TRBV6-3 to TRBJ2-7; 9 bases map to TRBD2. This CDR3 is 16 amino acids long. J was trimmed by 4 bases and V by 0 bases; bases with no gene match: 7. Per the germline V gene, CDR1 is MNHEY and CDR2 is SVGEGT. This chain's CDR3 is CASSYSKRGAPYEQYF. In nucleotides, the CDR3 is TGTGCCAGCAGTTACTCCAAGCGGGGGGCTCCATACGAGCAGTACTTC.

The rearrangement joins TRBV7-3 to TRBJ2-1, with TRBD2 matching over 10 bases. The CDR3 has 18 amino acids. V gave up 2 bases and J gave up 3 bases; unmatched junction bases: 10. Germline V CDR1 and CDR2: SGHTA, FQGTGA. CDR3 amino acids: CASSLADIAGGDYNEQFF. CDR3 DNA sequence: TGTGCCAGCAGCTTAGCCGATATAGCGGGAGGCGACTACAATGAGCAGTTCTTC.

The CDR3 here is CASSFHEGTDTQYF. In DNA, the CDR3 is TGTGCCAGCAGCTTTCACGAGGGCACAGATACGCAGTATTTT. This chain uses TRBV7-2 with TRBJ2-3, with D unresolved. The germline CDR1 and CDR2 sequences are SGHTA and FQGNSA. The V gene lost 3 bases and the J gene lost 1 base, with 8 bases spanning the gap. This CDR3 contains 14 residues.

J is TRBJ1-5 and V is TRBV2, with D unclear. The CDR3 consists of 12 residues. V lost 5 bases, J lost 4 bases, and 6 bases lay in between. The germline gives CDR1 SNHLY, CDR2 FYNNEI. CDR3 coding DNA: TGTGCCAGCAGTATGACTAATCAGCCCCAGCATTTT. Its translation: CASSMTNQPQHF.

CDR3 in DNA: TGTGCCAGCAGTTTAGAGGCGAGCTCTGGAAACACCATATATTTT. Translating gives CASSLEASSGNTIYF. V usage is TRBV27 and J usage is TRBJ1-3; D unresolved. Trimming took 2 bases from V and 0 from J, leaving 8 bases between them. Germline CDR1 reads MNHEY; CDR2 reads SMNVEV (reference sequence). The CDR3 has 15 residues.

This sequence joins TRBV14 and TRBJ2-1, with D possibly matching TRBD2 (5 bases). The CDR3 runs to 13 residues. With 4 bases removed from V and 9 bases from J, the gap between germline ends came to 13 bases. CDR1 is SGHDN, CDR2 FVKESK, per germline. The CDR3 DNA reads as TGTGCCAGCAGCCCGAGATCTGAGGGTGAGCAGTTCTTC. This translates into CASSPRSEGEQFF.

A single count supports this clone. CDR3 region: CASSLFSDTQYF. The CDR3 DNA reads as TGTGCCAGCAGCTTATTCTCAGATACGCAGTATTTT. This chain links TRBV11-3 with TRBJ2-3; D is unresolved. V gave up 2 bases and J gave up 4 bases, with 4 bases separating them. The CDR3 extends over 12 amino acids. Per the germline V gene, CDR1 is SGHNT and CDR2 is YENEEA. Together with reference TRBV11-3 and TRBJ2-3, the CDR3 gives the full variable domain: EAGVVQSPRYKIIEKKQPVAFWCNPISGHNTLYWYLQNLGQGPELLIRYENEEAVDDSQLPKDRFSAERLKGVDSTLKIQPAELGDSAVYLCASSLFSDTQYFGPGTRLTVL.

The gene calls are TRBV4-1 and TRBJ2-5; 10 bases fit TRBD2. J gave up 6 bases and V 0 bases, and 4 bases lay outside the gene matches. Germline V gene data show CDR1 as MGHRA and CDR2 as YSYEKL. This CDR3 contains 15 residues. Written as DNA, the CDR3 is TGCGCCAGCAGCCAAGATGCTAGCGGGAGACAGACCCAGTACTTC. It encodes CASSQDASGRQTQYF.

The genes are TRBV4-3 and TRBJ2-3, with TRBD2 matching over 11 bases. The CDR3 length is 17 residues. CDR1 is LGHNA and CDR2 is YSLEER in the germline V gene. V lost 0 bases to trimming and J lost 7 bases; unmatched junction nucleotides: 9. The CDR3 DNA sequence: TGCGCCAGCAGCCAAGATGGCACTAGCGGGGGCGCGTATACGCAGTATTTT. This codes for CASSQDGTSGGAYTQYF.

The rearrangement uses TRBV13 and TRBJ1-2; 8 nucleotides line up with TRBD1. The CDR3 has 15 residues. The germline CDR1 and CDR2 sequences are PRHDT and FYEKMQ (reference sequence). V was pared by 0 bases and J by 4 bases, with 4 bases of the junction left unmatched. The CDR3 region has the DNA TGTGCCAGCAGCTTAGGGACAGGGGCTCCCTATGGCTACACCTTC. Translating it yields CASSLGTGAPYGYTF.

The chain joins TRBV2 to TRBJ1-5, with D tentatively TRBD1 (5 bases). The germline V gene has CDR1 SNHLY and CDR2 FYNNEI. The germline V and J ends were trimmed by 7 bases and 6 bases, with 16 bases remaining between them. There are 14 residues in the CDR3. The CDR3 DNA sequence: TGTGCCAGCATCCGGGAGCCTAGGGGTCAGCCCCAGCATTTT. Translated: CASIREPRGQPQHF.

This chain joins TRBV4-2 and TRBJ1-1; 11 nucleotides agree with TRBD1. Per germline, CDR1 LGHNA and CDR2 YNFKEQ. V shed 0 bases, J shed 0 bases, and the junction held 9 bases outside the gene matches. CDR3 size: 19 residues. CDR3 sequence (DNA): TGTGCCAGCAGCCAAGAGGGTCCAAGGACAGGGGGCTTGAACACTGAAGCTTTCTTT. Translation: CASSQEGPRTGGLNTEAFF.

The chain combines TRBV5-6 with TRBJ1-1, with a tentative D call TRBD1 (5 bases). Germline CDR1 is SGHDT and CDR2 is YYEEEE. The CDR3 runs 13 residues. With 2 bases removed from V and 3 bases from J, the gap between germline ends came to 8 bases. In DNA, the CDR3 is TGTGCCAGCAGCTTCGACAGCTACACTGAAGCTTTCTTT. Its translation: CASSFDSYTEAFF.

V gene TRBV27 combines with J gene TRBJ2-7; 10 nucleotides line up with TRBD2. Unmatched junction bases numbered 9, after V lost 6 bases and J lost 4 bases. Germline lookup yields CDR1 MNHEY and CDR2 SMNVEV (reference sequence). The CDR3 extends over 15 amino acids. The CDR3 region is CASSQSSGRGYEQYF. The DNA of the CDR3 is TGTGCCAGCAGCCAATCTAGCGGGAGAGGTTACGAGCAGTACTTC.

The V call is TRBV15, the J call TRBJ1-5, with D unclear. The CDR3 runs 13 residues. Trimming took off 0 bases at V and 4 bases at J, with 4 bases between the two ends. In germline, CDR1 is LNHNV, CDR2 YYDKDF (reference sequence). The CDR3 spells CATSRDKNQPQHF. The CDR3 DNA is TGTGCCACCAGCAGAGATAAAAATCAGCCCCAGCATTTT.

This clone was picked up one time. J is TRBJ2-1 and V is TRBV2; 9 nucleotides align to TRBD2. The CDR3 extends over 15 amino acids. CDR1 is SNHLY, CDR2 FYNNEI, per germline. Trimming removed 5 bases from V and 10 bases from J; junction bases left unmatched: 12. Here the CDR3 reads CASSYSGSQTWEQFF. The CDR3 nucleotides read TGTGCCAGCAGTTATAGCGGGAGTCAGACATGGGAGCAGTTCTTC.

This sequence joins TRBV5-4 and TRBJ1-3; D possibly corresponds to TRBD1 (6 bases). Trimming took off 5 bases at V and 2 bases at J, with 14 bases between the two ends. The CDR3 is made up of 15 amino acids. Germline V gene data show CDR1 as SGHNT and CDR2 as YYREEE (reference sequence). CDR3 amino acids: CASSHDRIPGNTIYF. The CDR3 coding sequence is TGTGCCAGCAGTCACGACAGGATTCCTGGAAACACCATATATTTT.

The chain recombines TRBV13 with TRBJ2-7; D is unclear. The V and J ends lost 5 bases and 2 bases respectively, with 13 bases between them. This CDR3 spans 14 amino acids. CDR1 is PRHDT and CDR2 is FYEKMQ in the germline V gene (reference sequence). CDR3 protein: CASSPGGSPYEQYF. The CDR3 coding sequence is TGTGCCAGCAGCCCCGGCGGTAGCCCCTACGAGCAGTACTTC.

The chain combines TRBV18 with TRBJ1-6; D is undetermined. Germline loops: CDR1 KGHSH, CDR2 LQKENI. V was trimmed by 2 bases and J by 3 bases, leaving 5 bases between them. The CDR3 is made up of 14 amino acids. The CDR3 loop reads CASSPGSYNSPLHF. The CDR3 nucleotides are TGTGCCAGCTCACCAGGCAGCTATAATTCACCCCTCCACTTT.

The gene calls are TRBV5-6 and TRBJ2-2; TRBD2 matches 13 bases. The CDR3 consists of 16 residues. V was pared by 3 bases and J by 4 bases, with 3 bases of the junction left unmatched. Germline CDR1 SGHDT, CDR2 YYEEEE. The CDR3 DNA reads as TGTGCCAGCAGCTGGGGGACTAGCGGGACCACCGGGGAGCTGTTTTTT. Translation: CASSWGTSGTTGELFF.

This clone was recorded once. The chain is built from TRBV5-4 and TRBJ1-2; perhaps TRBD1 as D (6 bases). The CDR3 consists of 14 residues. Germline V gene sequence: CDR1 SGHNT, CDR2 YYREEE (reference sequence). Trimming removed 5 bases from V and 4 bases from J, with 15 bases in between. The CDR3 region has the DNA TGTGCCAGCAGTATTCAACAGGGAGTCTATGGCTACACCTTC. Its protein product is CASSIQQGVYGYTF.

V usage is TRBV5-1 and J usage is TRBJ1-3; TRBD1 might be the D (5 bases). The CDR3 has 14 amino acids. V was cut by 4 bases and J by 1 base, with 9 bases left in between. CDR1 SGHRS and CDR2 YFSETQ come from the germline V gene. The CDR3 loop reads CASSEQGSGNTIYF. In DNA form, the CDR3 reads TGCGCCAGCAGCGAGCAGGGTTCTGGAAACACCATATATTTT.

V is TRBV5-1 and J is TRBJ1-2; D perhaps matches TRBD1 (6 bases). From germline, CDR1 is SGHRS and CDR2 YFSETQ. CDR3 length equals 15 residues. V was pared by 0 bases and J by 4 bases, with 13 bases between. The CDR3 DNA is TGCGCCAGCAGCTTGGACCAGGGGCTCGTCTATGGCTACACCTTC. Protein: CASSLDQGLVYGYTF.

The sample holds a few counts of this clone. This chain connects TRBV7-9 to TRBJ2-5; TRBD1 matches 7 bases. The CDR3 length is 19 residues. Germline lookup yields CDR1 SEHNR and CDR2 FQNEAQ (reference sequence). Trimming removed 3 bases from V and 1 base from J; junction bases left unmatched: 17. DNA of the CDR3: TGTGCCAGCAGCTTCCCAACGGTTACAGGGGTTGGGGGCCAAGAGACCCAGTACTTC. It specifies CASSFPTVTGVGGQETQYF. Based on the CDR3 plus reference TRBV7-9 and TRBJ2-5, the full variable domain is DTGVSQNPRHKITKRGQNVTFRCDPISEHNRLYWYRQTLGQGPEFLTYFQNEAQLEKSRLLSDRFSAERPKGSFSTLEIQRTEQGDSAMYLCASSFPTVTGVGGQETQYFGPGTRLLVL.

The CDR3: CASSQGQGFYEQYF. CDR3 sequence (DNA): TGCGCCAGCAGCCAGGGACAGGGCTTCTACGAGCAGTACTTC. This sequence joins TRBV5-1 and TRBJ2-7, with TRBD1 matching 9 bases. Germline-derived CDR1 and CDR2 are SGHRS and YFSETQ. J was trimmed by 3 bases and V by 4 bases; bases with no gene match: 5. The CDR3 runs to 14 residues.